These 32 T cell receptor beta chains came from one sample sequenced in a study of early T cells in non-severe SARS-CoV-2 infection. TCRdb reprocessed the 5' RACE reads with MiXCR, giving one entry per CDR3 protein. The table records about 55,000 distinct CDR3 sequences, under 15% of them present only once. The sample consisted of whole blood, taken at baseline. These receptors were obtained from an adult who was a healthcare worker with PCR-confirmed SARS-CoV-2 infection or an uninfected control (not recorded which).

The chain recombines TRBV13 with TRBJ2-1; D gene unclear. The CDR3 totals 12 residues. CDR1 is PRHDT, CDR2 FYEKMQ, per germline (reference sequence). Trimming shortened V by 6 bases and J by 8 bases, and 11 bases separated the two germline ends. CDR3 region: CASSPPLYEQFF. The CDR3 nucleotides are TGTGCCAGCAGTCCTCCTCTGTATGAGCAGTTCTTC.

The chain is built from TRBV6-4 and TRBJ2-2, with a weak D call TRBD2 (6 bases). V dropped 6 bases and J dropped 6 bases, with 11 bases sitting between them. CDR3 length equals 13 residues. Germline V gives CDR1 MRHNA, CDR2 SNTAGT. The CDR3 DNA sequence: TGTGCCAGCAGGAGGGAGCGGGCCGGGGAGCTGTTTTTT. Translated, it gives CASRRERAGELFF.

The chain employs TRBV5-1 and TRBJ2-7, with D possibly being TRBD1 or TRBD2 (5 bases each). Germline CDR1 SGHRS, CDR2 YFSETQ. The CDR3 length is 14 residues. V dropped 4 bases and J dropped 0 bases, with 11 bases sitting between them. CDR3 sequence (DNA): TGCGCCAGCAGCCCCGGGACGAACTCCTACGAGCAGTACTTC. Translation: CASSPGTNSYEQYF.

The table lists this clonotype with a few counts. The rearrangement links TRBV4-2 to TRBJ2-2; the match to TRBD2 covers 11 bases. CDR1 is LGHNA and CDR2 is YNFKEQ in the germline V gene. CDR3 length: 18 residues. The V and J ends lost 2 bases and 0 bases, in that order; junction bases with no gene match: 5. CDR3 amino acids: CASSQPGLAAPNTGELFF. The CDR3 DNA reads as TGTGCCAGCAGCCAACCGGGACTAGCGGCACCGAACACCGGGGAGCTGTTTTTT.

The chain couples TRBV11-3 to TRBJ1-1, with D uncertain. Germline CDR1 is SGHNT and CDR2 is YENEEA. The CDR3 contains 12 residues. V was cut by 2 bases and J by 4 bases, with 5 bases left in between. In DNA, the CDR3 is TGTGCCAGCAGCTTACAAAGCACTGAAGCTTTCTTT. Protein sequence: CASSLQSTEAFF.

This clonotype was counted between two and nine times. This rearrangement joins TRBV7-9 to TRBJ2-3, with 7 bases that match TRBD2. Germline-derived CDR1 and CDR2 are SEHNR and FQNEAQ (reference sequence). The CDR3 has 16 residues. With 5 bases clipped from V and 1 base from J, the junction kept 9 bases outside the gene matches. The CDR3 is CASSPGPLAGTDTQYF. CDR3 nucleotides: TGTGCCAGCAGCCCCGGCCCCCTAGCGGGCACAGATACGCAGTATTTT.

By sample fraction, this clonotype is medium-sized. The rearrangement uses TRBV27 and TRBJ2-4; 8 bases agree with TRBD2. The CDR3 is 19 residues long. V was clipped by 4 bases and J by 0 bases; unmatched bases: 14. Germline V gene data show CDR1 as MNHEY and CDR2 as SMNVEV (reference sequence). CDR3 sequence reads: CASSSISGMGSIAKNIQYF. The CDR3 DNA reads TGTGCCAGCAGTTCGATTAGCGGGATGGGTTCTATAGCCAAAAACATTCAGTACTTC.

The chain joins TRBV10-1 to TRBJ2-7; unclear D gene. From germline, CDR1 is WNHNN and CDR2 SYGVQD (reference sequence). Trimming took 0 bases from V and 6 from J, leaving 9 bases between them. This CDR3 has 13 residues. As DNA, the CDR3 is TGCGCCAGCAGTGAGTCGAAAAGGACCGAGCAGTACTTC. As protein: CASSESKRTEQYF.

Only a few counts were recorded for this clonotype. V usage is TRBV29-1 and J usage is TRBJ1-1; D is possibly TRBD1 (6 bases). CDR3 length: 15 residues. The V and J ends lost 3 bases and 5 bases respectively, with 19 bases between them. Germline V CDR1 and CDR2: SQVTM, ANQGSEA. This chain's CDR3 is CSVELVDRGGTEAFF. As DNA, the CDR3 is TGCAGCGTTGAGCTGGTGGACAGAGGTGGGACTGAAGCTTTCTTT.

The chain is built from TRBV5-1 and TRBJ1-1, with a weak D call TRBD1 (5 bases). V was shortened by 1 base and J by 0 bases, with 10 bases between the two germline ends. CDR1 and CDR2 (germline): SGHRS, YFSETQ. The CDR3 is 15 amino acids. The CDR3 DNA is TGCGCCAGCAGCTTGACAGGAGATGTGAACACTGAAGCTTTCTTT. Translation: CASSLTGDVNTEAFF.

This chain joins TRBV6-1 and TRBJ1-3; D is undetermined. Trimming pared 7 bases from V and 0 bases from J, leaving 10 bases between. Germline V gene lookup returns CDR1 MNHNS and CDR2 SASEGT. This CDR3 region has 14 residues. The CDR3 bases are TGTGCCAGCATGCTCGAGAGCTCTGGAAACACCATATATTTT. It codes for CASMLESSGNTIYF.

This chain links TRBV6-1 with TRBJ2-7, with a weak D call TRBD1 (5 bases). The CDR3 extends over 12 amino acids. Germline V gene lookup returns CDR1 MNHNS and CDR2 SASEGT. Trimming removed 8 bases at V and 6 bases at J, with 14 bases between. CDR3 in amino acids: CASLLGLGEQYF. The CDR3 DNA sequence: TGTGCCAGCCTCCTGGGGCTGGGCGAGCAGTACTTC.

This clonotype was detected only a few times. The rearrangement links TRBV5-6 to TRBJ1-4, with TRBD1 identical over 8 bases. Trimming removed 4 bases from V and 8 bases from J; junction bases left unmatched: 7. Germline V CDR1 and CDR2: SGHDT, YYEEEE. There are 14 residues in the CDR3. The CDR3 coding sequence is TGTGCCAGCAGCCGCGGACAGGGCATGGAAAAACTGTTTTTT. Translating gives CASSRGQGMEKLFF.

This clonotype was counted ten times or more. The chain joins TRBV27 to TRBJ2-7; D tentatively fits TRBD1 or TRBD2 (5 bases each). Trimming took off 6 bases at V and 2 bases at J, with 17 bases between the two ends. CDR3 length: 15 amino acids. Looked up from germline, CDR1 is MNHEY and CDR2 is SMNVEV (reference sequence). The CDR3: CASRPSGTATYEQYF. CDR3 in DNA: TGTGCCAGCAGGCCCTCCGGGACGGCAACCTACGAGCAGTACTTC.

This clonotype turned up a few times. The chain has TRBV12-3 or TRBV12-4 and TRBJ1-5; 7 positions match TRBD1. This CDR3 region has 14 residues. J lost 2 bases, V lost 5 bases, and 3 bases had no gene match. DNA of the CDR3: TGTGCCAGCAGTGACACAGGGGGCAATCAGCCCCAGCATTTT. Its protein product is CASSDTGGNQPQHF.

The chain couples TRBV27 to TRBJ2-7; D tentatively fits TRBD1 or TRBD2 (5 bases each). The CDR3 is 12 residues long. Germline loops: CDR1 MNHEY, CDR2 SMNVEV (reference sequence). V was pared by 5 bases and J by 5 bases, with 10 bases between. The CDR3 here is CASSPGPHEQYF. The DNA for the CDR3 is TGTGCCAGCAGTCCGGGACCGCACGAGCAGTACTTC.

This clonotype occurred a few times. The chain couples TRBV28 to TRBJ2-7, with TRBD1 identical over 10 bases. The germline gives CDR1 MDHEN, CDR2 SYDVKM. The CDR3 spans 11 residues. The V gene end was trimmed by 2 bases and the J gene end by 11 bases; junction bases not matched to a gene: 0. CDR3 residues: CASSLGQGEYF. The CDR3 nucleotides read TGTGCCAGCAGTTTAGGACAGGGGGAGTACTTC.

This clonotype was seen ten or more times. V gene TRBV20-1 combines with J gene TRBJ2-5; a possible D gene is TRBD1 (5 bases). The CDR3 covers 13 residues. Trimming took off 3 bases at V and 0 bases at J, with 8 bases between the two ends. Germline V CDR1 and CDR2: DFQATT, SNEGSKA (reference sequence). As DNA, the CDR3 is TGCAGTGCTAGGGACAACTACCAAGAGACCCAGTACTTC. This translates into CSARDNYQETQYF.

The chain couples TRBV4-1 to TRBJ2-3; TRBD2 matches 8 bases. Germline CDR1 and CDR2: MGHRA and YSYEKL. V was clipped by 0 bases and J by 3 bases; unmatched bases: 8. This CDR3 is 17 amino acids long. CDR3 in DNA: TGCGCCAGCAGCCAAGATGGGACATCGGGGGGGACAGATACGCAGTATTTT. Its protein is CASSQDGTSGGTDTQYF.

This clonotype was counted at least ten times. The chain links TRBV6-6 to TRBJ2-7; D remains ambiguous. V gave up 6 bases and J gave up 0 bases, with 6 bases separating them. The CDR3 spans 12 residues. Germline values: CDR1 MNHNY, CDR2 SVGAGI (reference sequence). CDR3 nucleotides: TGTGCCAGCAGCTACAGCTCCTACGAGCAGTACTTC. Protein product: CASSYSSYEQYF.

This clonotype was seen more than once but under ten times. The chain carries TRBV28 and TRBJ2-7; the match to TRBD2 covers 8 bases. V dropped 6 bases and J dropped 1; count of bases not matched to a gene: 2. This CDR3 spans 13 amino acids. CDR1 and CDR2 (germline): MDHEN, SYDVKM. CDR3 nucleotides: TGTGCCAGCAGGACTAGCGCGTCCTACGAGCAGTACTTC. It yields the protein CASRTSASYEQYF.

This clonotype has just a few counts. The gene calls are TRBV5-1 and TRBJ1-1; D is ambiguous. Between the trimmed V and J ends, which lost 0 bases and 5 bases, there was a span of 11 bases. This CDR3 region has 14 residues. Germline values: CDR1 SGHRS, CDR2 YFSETQ. This chain's CDR3 is CASSLEESGTEAFF. The CDR3 DNA follows: TGCGCCAGCAGCTTGGAAGAGTCCGGGACTGAAGCTTTCTTT.

V and J are TRBV7-7 and TRBJ2-5; 11 bases are a match to TRBD1. Germline-derived CDR1 and CDR2 are SSHAT and FNYEAQ (reference sequence). Trimming took 5 bases from V and 4 from J; bases not matched to a gene: 3. The CDR3 is made up of 14 amino acids. CDR3 protein: CASSADRGRETQYF. CDR3 nucleotides: TGTGCCAGCAGCGCGGACAGGGGGCGAGAGACCCAGTACTTC.

The V and J genes are TRBV7-9 and TRBJ2-3, with D uncertain. CDR1 is SEHNR, CDR2 FQNEAQ, per germline (reference sequence). V shed 1 base and J shed 2 bases, with 7 bases lying between them. This CDR3 spans 14 amino acids. The CDR3, as DNA: TGTGCCAGCAGCTTAGACACACCCACAGATACGCAGTATTTT. Its translation: CASSLDTPTDTQYF.

The chain recombines TRBV20-1 with TRBJ1-6; D unclear. The CDR3 totals 14 residues. Deletions cut 0 bases from V and 1 base from J, with 4 bases between. The germline V gene has CDR1 DFQATT and CDR2 SNEGSKA (reference sequence). CDR3 sequence (DNA): TGCAGTGCTAGAGATCGATCCTATAATTCACCCCTCCACTTT. It codes for CSARDRSYNSPLHF.

This clonotype was seen at least ten times. The chain uses TRBV12-3 or TRBV12-4 and TRBJ2-1; 8 positions match TRBD2. J gave up 2 bases and V 9 bases, and 0 bases lay outside the gene matches. This CDR3 region has 12 residues. Here the CDR3 DNA reads TGTGCCAGGACTAGCGCCTACAATGAGCAGTTCTTC. Amino acids: CARTSAYNEQFF.

This clonotype has more than one count but fewer than ten. The V and J genes are TRBV7-2 and TRBJ2-7; 7 positions match TRBD2. In germline, CDR1 is SGHTA, CDR2 FQGNSA. V shed 5 bases and J 3 bases; nucleotides not matched to a gene: 7. The CDR3 covers 14 residues. DNA of the CDR3: TGTGCCAGCAGCCCCACTAGCGTCCTCTACGAGCAGTACTTC. This codes for CASSPTSVLYEQYF.

CDR3 protein: CASSYEQGGSYGYTF. CDR3 in DNA: TGTGCCAGCAGTTACGAGCAGGGGGGAAGCTATGGCTACACCTTC. V and J are TRBV6-6 and TRBJ1-2, with 7 bases aligning to TRBD1. This CDR3 is 15 amino acids long. CDR1 MNHNY and CDR2 SVGAGI come from the germline V gene (reference sequence). The V gene end was trimmed by 2 bases and the J gene end by 4 bases; junction bases not matched to a gene: 7.

V and J are TRBV7-6 and TRBJ1-6; a possible D gene is TRBD1 (5 bases). V gave up 1 base and J gave up 8 bases, with 12 bases separating them. From germline, CDR1 is SGHVS and CDR2 FNYEAQ. CDR3 length equals 15 residues. Here the CDR3 DNA reads TGTGCCAGCAGCTTAGAACAGGCGAAGGATTCACCCCTCCACTTT. Translated: CASSLEQAKDSPLHF.

This clonotype has ten or more counts. This rearrangement joins TRBV7-6 to TRBJ1-3; D uncertain. The CDR3 has 16 amino acids. V was trimmed by 5 bases and J by 0 bases, leaving 14 bases between them. Germline lookup yields CDR1 SGHVS and CDR2 FNYEAQ. CDR3 residues: CASSIGVGASGNTIYF. The CDR3 DNA sequence: TGTGCCAGCAGCATTGGAGTGGGAGCCTCTGGAAACACCATATATTTT.

The rearrangement joins TRBV6-5 to TRBJ1-6; no clear D gene. In germline, CDR1 is MNHEY, CDR2 SVGAGI. V was trimmed by 5 bases and J by 10 bases, leaving 15 bases between them. This CDR3 contains 14 residues. The CDR3: CASSTDTSGSPLHF. CDR3 sequence (DNA): TGTGCCAGCAGTACTGACACGTCCGGATCACCCCTCCACTTT.

There are a few counts of this clonotype. The J gene is TRBJ2-1, the V gene TRBV7-9; D is undetermined. CDR1 and CDR2 (germline): SEHNR, FQNEAQ (reference sequence). The CDR3 is 11 amino acids. The V gene lost 7 bases and the J gene lost 6 bases, with 7 bases spanning the gap. CDR3 residues: CASTPANEQFF. The CDR3 nucleotides are TGTGCCAGCACCCCCGCCAATGAGCAGTTCTTC.